This TCR beta chain was sequenced in a study of T cell responses to AZD1222 COVID-19 vaccine. TCRdb's copy holds only in-frame clones and misses some; the assay was immunoSEQ multiplex PCR. The sample records 150,000 to 200,000 clones, 80% to 95% being singletons. Study-wide results and limits: Clonal diversity was possibly underestimated, and white British individuals and females predominated among donors. None of the repertoires were sampled until the peak T cell response had passed.

Notes on this clone: Its target is unknown.

The specimen comprised peripheral blood, sampled on day 0 of AZD1222 vaccination. This TCR came from an adult in good health.

The CDR3 sequence is CAWDPTGPQTTEAFF. The CDR3 DNA follows: TGTGCCTGGGATCCGACGGGCCCCCAGACCACTGAAGCTTTCTTT. The rearrangement links TRBV30 to TRBJ1-1; the D is unclear. CDR3 length: 15 amino acids. V was trimmed by 5 bases and J by 4 bases, leaving 20 bases between them. CDR1 GTSNPN and CDR2 SVGIG come from the germline V gene (reference sequence).